This is a list of T cell receptor beta chains from one sample in a study of blood T cell repertoires in COVID-19. Some clones are missing from TCRdb's copy, which holds only in-frame ones; the method was immunoSEQ multiplex PCR. The sample yields over 100,000 clones, roughly 88% seen once. Sequencing used peripheral blood. These receptors came from a man in his fifties with acute or convalescent COVID-19. CDR3s include the opening cysteine and the closing phenylalanine or tryptophan. The D gene is left open where the match is weak. Some rows mark clone size as missing; the rest say once, few, many or name a class of expanded clone.

NA	TRBJ2-2	NA	TRBV2	TGTGCCAGCAGTGCAGGGGTTCACGGGGAGCTGTTTTTT	CASSAGVHGELFF
TRBD1	TRBJ1-1	NA	TRBV19	TGTGCCAGTAGCCAGGGGGTGAACACTGAAGCTTTCTTT	CASSQGVNTEAFF
TRBD1	TRBJ1-5	NA	TRBV18	TGTGCCAGCTCACCCGGGACAGGGCGGTTAGGCAATCAGCCCCAGCATTTT	CASSPGTGRLGNQPQHF
NA	TRBJ1-2	NA	TRBV6-1	TGTGCCAGCAGTGCCTTTCGAAGGGGGGGACGAAGGGTCTATGGCTACACCTTC	CASSAFRRGGRRVYGYTF
NA	TRBJ2-2	NA	TRBV2	TGTGCCAGCCTTCAGGGGATCGGCGGGGAGCTGTTTTTT	CASLQGIGGELFF
TRBD1	TRBJ2-2	few	TRBV24-1	TGTGCCACCAGTGATCCCGGGACAGGGTTTTCCGGGGAGCTGTTTTTT	CATSDPGTGFSGELFF
TRBD1	TRBJ1-2	NA	TRBV11-2	TGCGCCAGCAGCCGGGACAGAACCAACTATGGCTACACCTTC	CASSRDRTNYGYTF
TRBD1	TRBJ1-5	NA	TRBV5-4	TGTGCCAGCAGCCCTGAGGGACAGTGGGATCAGCCCCAGCATTTT	CASSPEGQWDQPQHF
NA	TRBJ2-6	NA	TRBV27	TGTGCCAGCAGTTGGGGAGGTAGCGGGGCCAACGTCCTGACTTTC	CASSWGGSGANVLTF
NA	TRBJ1-1	NA	TRBV28	TGTGCCAGCAGTTTTGAAGGGAGGGGACGCACTGAAGCTTTCTTT	CASSFEGRGRTEAFF
TRBD2	TRBJ2-1	once	TRBV15	TGTGCCACCAGCAGAGATGAGGCTAGCGGGGGGCCCTACAATGAGCAGTTCTTC	CATSRDEASGGPYNEQFF
NA	TRBJ1-5	NA	TRBV6-1	TGTGCCAGCACACATCCGAGCAATCAGCCCCAGCATTTT	CASTHPSNQPQHF
NA	TRBJ1-5	NA	TRBV28	TGTGCCAGCAGTTTCCTAGGTCAGCCCCAGCATTTT	CASSFLGQPQHF
NA	TRBJ2-1	NA	TRBV19	TGTGCCAGTCGGGCGGGCTCCTACAATGAGCAGTTCTTC	CASRAGSYNEQFF
TRBD1	TRBJ1-5	NA	TRBV29-1	TGCAGCGCTCAGGGGGCAGGCAATCAGCCCCAGCATTTT	CSAQGAGNQPQHF
NA	TRBJ2-2	NA	TRBV4-1	TGCGCCAGCAGCCAAGAACAACGTACAGCCAACACCGGGGAGCTGTTTTTT	CASSQEQRTANTGELFF